The present T cell receptor beta chain was sequenced within a study of blood T cell repertoires in COVID-19. As for the study in general: Samples came from the United States, Italy and Spain, spanning acute and convalescent COVID-19. Sources were T cells, B-cell-depleted T cells, or PBMCs; the material itself was cDNA or gDNA.

CDR3 length: 13 residues. Trimming removed 5 bases at V and 7 bases at J, with 11 bases between. Residents of 24 US areas, aged roughly 18 to 95 years, made up the participants. Participants' reported clinical history set cohort assignment. Libraries were prepared by immunoSEQ multiplex PCR; TCRdb keeps only in-frame clonotypes and omits some of them. The sample holds about 400,000 clones; approximately 85% are singletons and the top ten take approximately 2.1%. The clonotype was recovered from a woman aged 40 to 49 with acute COVID-19. The material sequenced was PBMCs or T cells enriched from blood (not recorded which). This chain joins TRBV12-3 or TRBV12-4 and TRBJ1-4; D gene uncertain. CDR3 bases: TGTGCCAGCAGTAAAGAAACCAGTGAAAAACTGTTTTTT. This encodes CASSKETSEKLFF.